These 8 T cell receptor beta chains were sequenced from one sample in a study of graft-versus-host responses after intestinal transplantation. Method: immunoSEQ multiplex PCR; TCRdb's copy keeps in-frame clones and lacks some. Of approximately 24,000 clones in the sample, more than 85% were seen once. The source was PBMCs, collected approximately 39 days after intestinal transplant. The receptors stem from a human patient who received an intestinal transplant, so some T cells may come from the graft donor.

The chain recombines TRBV28 with TRBJ1-1, with 8 bases lining up with TRBD1. From germline, CDR1 is MDHEN and CDR2 SYDVKM. V was clipped by 5 bases and J by 8 bases; unmatched bases: 13. CDR3 length: 15 amino acids. For the CDR3, the DNA is TGTGCCAGCAGTGGACCAGGGGGCGCGGTCGTCGAAGCTTTCTTT. This gives the protein CASSGPGGAVVEAFF.

The rearrangement links TRBV4-2 to TRBJ2-1; 12 positions agree with TRBD2. The trim removed 1 base at V and 4 bases at J, leaving 8 bases unmatched. Germline-derived CDR1 and CDR2 are LGHNA and YNFKEQ. CDR3 length: 18 amino acids. The chain's CDR3 is CASSQGTSGTLRYNEQFF. The DNA of the CDR3 is TGTGCCAGCAGCCAAGGGACTAGCGGGACCCTTAGGTACAATGAGCAGTTCTTC.

DNA of the CDR3: TGCGCCAGCAGGGACAGGGGGCGCGGCAATGAGCAGTTCTTC. As protein: CASRDRGRGNEQFF. This sequence joins TRBV10-1 and TRBJ2-1; 11 nucleotides agree with TRBD1. CDR1 WNHNN and CDR2 SYGVQD come from the germline V gene (reference sequence). The ends lost 6 bases at V and 6 bases at J; junction bases unmatched: 4. CDR3 length: 14 residues.

V is TRBV13 and J is TRBJ2-7; 12 bases line up with TRBD2. V shed 5 bases, J shed 1 base, and the junction held 3 bases outside the gene matches. The CDR3 is 15 residues long. Germline CDR1 reads PRHDT; CDR2 reads FYEKMQ (reference sequence). This chain's CDR3 is CASSLGLAGSYEQYF. For the CDR3, the DNA is TGTGCCAGCAGCCTCGGACTAGCGGGGTCCTACGAGCAGTACTTC.

The chain employs TRBV29-1 and TRBJ2-1, with D unclear. The V gene lost 0 bases and the J gene lost 9 bases, with 3 bases spanning the gap. The CDR3 runs 10 residues. The germline gives CDR1 SQVTM, CDR2 ANQGSEA. CDR3 nucleotides: TGCAGCGTTGAAGACCCTGAGCAGTTCTTC. Encoded protein: CSVEDPEQFF.

This clone has just one count. V usage is TRBV18 and J usage is TRBJ2-1, with 8 bases fitting TRBD2. The length of the CDR3 is 13 residues. CDR1 KGHSH and CDR2 LQKENI come from the germline V gene. The V and J ends lost 4 bases and 6 bases, in that order; junction bases with no gene match: 2. CDR3 amino acids: CASSHGLANEQFF. DNA for the CDR3: TGTGCCAGCTCACACGGACTAGCCAATGAGCAGTTCTTC.

The chain combines TRBV5-7 with TRBJ1-5, with D possibly being TRBD1 (5 bases). TRBV5-7 is an ORF, and what it does is uncertain. There are 14 residues in the CDR3. Trimming took off 3 bases at V and 6 bases at J, with 13 bases between the two ends. The CDR3 sequence is CASSSYRGGQPQHF. The CDR3 DNA reads as TGTGCCAGCAGCTCTTATCGCGGGGGTCAGCCCCAGCATTTT.

The chain has TRBV27 and TRBJ2-3; 7 bases are a match to TRBD2. The CDR3 sequence is 17 residues long. Germline V CDR1 and CDR2: MNHEY, SMNVEV (reference sequence). Trimming cost V 3 bases and J 6 bases; bases outside gene matches: 15. The CDR3 DNA reads TGTGCCAGCAGTTTTAACTACCCGGGAGGTGGCGCGGATACGCAGTATTTT. Translating gives CASSFNYPGGGADTQYF.